The clone carrying this T cell receptor beta chain has just a few counts. No antigen is known for it. These data originate in a study of T cell repertoires in cytomegalovirus infection. Study information: It was recently identified HLA-C-restricted and well-studied HLA-B-restricted CMV epitopes that the study used. TCR beta signatures that were public indicated CMV infection and matching HLA type. Study-wide results and caveats: Clonotype analysis showed dominance of the ex vivo response by HLA-C-restricted CMV-specific TCR beta clonotypes.

Each CDR3 protein is one row after TCRdb ran MiXCR on the reads. The profile shows around 340,000 distinct CDR3 sequences, almost 30% of them singletons. Germline CDR1 reads LNHNV; CDR2 reads YYDKDF (reference sequence). With 9 bases removed from V and 2 bases from J, the gap between germline ends came to 23 bases. The CDR3 loop spans 17 amino acids. The sequencing here drew on cultured PBMCs, taken from culture after CMV antigen stimulation. The genes are TRBV15 and TRBJ2-4, with D perhaps TRBD2 (7 bases). The receptor was derived from a human donor in good health (CMV status not recorded). Some clones in this sample may be carry-over from other donors' samples. CDR3 DNA sequence: TGTGCCACTCGACCTGAGAGGGGGGGTCGGACCAAAAACATTCAGTACTTC. This translates into CATRPERGGRTKNIQYF.